Listed below are T cell receptor beta chains from one sample, sequenced in a study of patients and donors after allogeneic stem cell transplantation. Each CDR3 protein is one row after TCRdb ran MiXCR on the RT-PCR reads. The data show hundreds of thousands of distinct CDR3 sequences, about 14% seen once. Source material: blood, either unsorted or a sorted T cell fraction (not recorded which). The receptor source for this set is a human donor who was either an allogeneic HSCT recipient or a stem cell or donor lymphocyte infusion donor (not recorded which). It is not recorded whose cells these are; they may come from a transplant donor. Both conserved end residues are trimmed from each CDR3.

v_gene	len	j_gene	CDR3aa
TRBV5-6	13	TRBJ2-7	ASSPYGPLVYEQY
TRBV19	12	TRBJ2-3	ASSFEGSTDTQY
TRBV29-1	11	TRBJ2-3	SATGGRADTQY
TRBV5-5	13	TRBJ2-3	ASSLVRGITDTQY
TRBV20-1	14	TRBJ2-1	SAHGGSGGGGNEQF
TRBV7-9	11	TRBJ2-1	ASSLADKNEQF
TRBV2	13	TRBJ1-2	ASTIARATNYGYT
TRBV7-8	12	TRBJ1-2	ASSRAGTGYGYT
TRBV9	14	TRBJ2-1	ASSVGLAGSYNEQF
TRBV4-3	15	TRBJ2-1	ASSQVVGRGSYNEQF
TRBV6-2/TRBV6-3	14	TRBJ2-5	ASSYSRVLSQETQY
TRBV5-1	14	TRBJ2-7	ASSLGGRPSSYEQY
TRBV6-5	13	TRBJ2-5	ASSYSGTDQETQY
TRBV19	14	TRBJ2-7	ASSADLREIRDEQY
TRBV6-5	15	TRBJ2-7	ASSYSKRASASYEQY
TRBV5-1	11	TRBJ2-5	ASRGTSLETQY
TRBV15	14	TRBJ2-4	ATSGDRQIWKNIQY
TRBV5-1	11	TRBJ1-2	ASSTRGNYGYT
TRBV12-3/TRBV12-4	14	TRBJ2-1	ASSLGGLSWGNEQF
TRBV4-1	14	TRBJ1-2	ASSQGLEKSNYGYT
TRBV2	15	TRBJ2-2	ASRLLAGGSNTGELF
TRBV7-2	14	TRBJ2-2	ASSRSGGAGTGELF
TRBV6-5	13	TRBJ1-1	ASSYVGRGNTEAF
TRBV2	12	TRBJ1-5	ASRTETGGQPQH
TRBV30	13	TRBJ2-3	AWSVSGPGTDTQY
TRBV19	13	TRBJ2-1	ASSIGQNSYNEQF
TRBV7-2	10	TRBJ2-3	ASTASTDTQY
TRBV5-6	12	TRBJ2-7	ASSLVARSYEQY
TRBV7-9	13	TRBJ2-5	ASSLGDPRAETQY
TRBV20-1	12	TRBJ2-1	SATTAGTWNEQF
TRBV7-9	12	TRBJ1-5	ASSLVKFDQPQH
TRBV27	12	TRBJ1-6	ASSLTGVDSPLH
TRBV7-2	11	TRBJ2-5	ASSPGGGRTQY
TRBV6-1	13	TRBJ2-2	ASSLSGRSNGELF
TRBV9	12	TRBJ1-2	ASSAEQGWYGYT
TRBV20-1	12	TRBJ1-2	SASVTGWNYGYT
TRBV29-1	11	TRBJ2-5	SVANKVEETQY
TRBV7-9	12	TRBJ2-7	ASSSLGTSYEQY
TRBV25-1	12	TRBJ1-2	ASKFGTGVYGYT